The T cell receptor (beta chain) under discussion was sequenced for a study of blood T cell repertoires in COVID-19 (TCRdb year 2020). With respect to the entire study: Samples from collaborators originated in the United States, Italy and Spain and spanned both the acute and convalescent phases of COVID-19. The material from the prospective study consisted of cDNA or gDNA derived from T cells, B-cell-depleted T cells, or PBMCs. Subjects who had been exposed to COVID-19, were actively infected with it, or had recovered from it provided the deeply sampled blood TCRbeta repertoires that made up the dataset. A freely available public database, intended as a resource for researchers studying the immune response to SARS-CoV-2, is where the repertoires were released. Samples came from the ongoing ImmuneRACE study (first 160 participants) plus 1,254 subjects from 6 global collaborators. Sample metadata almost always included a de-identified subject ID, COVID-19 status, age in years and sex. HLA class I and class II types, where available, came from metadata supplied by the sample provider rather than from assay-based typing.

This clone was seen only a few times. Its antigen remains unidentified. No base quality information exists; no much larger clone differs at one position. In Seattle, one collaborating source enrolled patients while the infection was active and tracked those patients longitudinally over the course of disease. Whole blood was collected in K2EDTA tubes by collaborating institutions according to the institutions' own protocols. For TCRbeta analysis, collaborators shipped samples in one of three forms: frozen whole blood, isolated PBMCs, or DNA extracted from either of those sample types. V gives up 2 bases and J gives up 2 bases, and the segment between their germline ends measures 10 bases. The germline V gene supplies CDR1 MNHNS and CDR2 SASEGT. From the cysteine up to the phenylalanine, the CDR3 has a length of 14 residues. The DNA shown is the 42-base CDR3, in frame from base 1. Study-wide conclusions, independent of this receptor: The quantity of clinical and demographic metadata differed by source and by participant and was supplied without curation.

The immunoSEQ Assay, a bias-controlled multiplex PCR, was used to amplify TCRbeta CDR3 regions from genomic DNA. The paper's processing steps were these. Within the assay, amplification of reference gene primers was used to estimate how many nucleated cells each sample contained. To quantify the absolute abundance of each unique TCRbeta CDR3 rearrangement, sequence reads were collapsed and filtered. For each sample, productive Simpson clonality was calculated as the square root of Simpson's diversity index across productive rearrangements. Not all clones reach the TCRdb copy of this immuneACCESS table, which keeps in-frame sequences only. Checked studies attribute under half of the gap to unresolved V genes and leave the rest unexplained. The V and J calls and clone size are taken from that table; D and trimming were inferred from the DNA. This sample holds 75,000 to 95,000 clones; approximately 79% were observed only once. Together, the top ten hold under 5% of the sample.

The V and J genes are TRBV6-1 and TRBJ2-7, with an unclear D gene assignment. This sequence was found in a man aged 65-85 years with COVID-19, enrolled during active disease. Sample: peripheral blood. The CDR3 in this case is CASSESLRAYEQYF. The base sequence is TGTGCCAGCAGTGAATCCCTCCGTGCCTACGAGCAGTACTTC.